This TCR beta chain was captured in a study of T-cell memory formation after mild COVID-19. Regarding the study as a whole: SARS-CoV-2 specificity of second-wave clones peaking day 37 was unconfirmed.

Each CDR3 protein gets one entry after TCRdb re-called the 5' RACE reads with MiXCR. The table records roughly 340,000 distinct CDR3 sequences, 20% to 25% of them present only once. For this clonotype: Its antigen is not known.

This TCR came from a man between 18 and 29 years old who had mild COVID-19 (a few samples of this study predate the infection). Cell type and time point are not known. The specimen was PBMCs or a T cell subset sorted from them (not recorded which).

CDR3 in amino acids: CASSDRDARREQYF. The CDR3 DNA reads as TGTGCCAGCAGCGACAGGGACGCGCGTCGGGAGCAGTACTTC. The chain is built from TRBV6-5 and TRBJ2-7; 7 bases align to TRBD1. The ends lost 6 bases at V and 7 bases at J; junction bases unmatched: 12. Looked up from germline, CDR1 is MNHEY and CDR2 is SVGAGI. The CDR3 has 14 residues.